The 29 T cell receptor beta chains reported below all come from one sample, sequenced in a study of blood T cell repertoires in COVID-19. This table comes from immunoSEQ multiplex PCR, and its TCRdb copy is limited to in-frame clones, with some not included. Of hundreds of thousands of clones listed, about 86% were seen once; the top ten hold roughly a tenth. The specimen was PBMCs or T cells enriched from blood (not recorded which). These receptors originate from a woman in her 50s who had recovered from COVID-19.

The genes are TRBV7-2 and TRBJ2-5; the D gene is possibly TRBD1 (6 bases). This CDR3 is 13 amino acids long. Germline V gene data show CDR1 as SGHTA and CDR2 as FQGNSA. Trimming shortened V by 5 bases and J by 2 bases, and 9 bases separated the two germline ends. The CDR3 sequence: CASSPGTQETQYF. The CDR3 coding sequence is TGTGCCAGCAGCCCGGGGACACAAGAGACCCAGTACTTC.

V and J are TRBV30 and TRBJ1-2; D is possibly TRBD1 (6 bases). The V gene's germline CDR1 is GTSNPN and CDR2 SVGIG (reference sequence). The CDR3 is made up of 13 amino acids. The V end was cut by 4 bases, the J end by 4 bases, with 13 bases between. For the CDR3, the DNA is TGTGCCTGGACCCTAGGGGGTGGCTATGGCTACACCTTC. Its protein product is CAWTLGGGYGYTF.

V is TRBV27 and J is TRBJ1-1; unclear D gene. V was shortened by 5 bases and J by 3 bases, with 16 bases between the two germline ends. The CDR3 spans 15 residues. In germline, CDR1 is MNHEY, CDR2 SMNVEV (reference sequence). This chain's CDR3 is CASSPHTLRHTEAFF. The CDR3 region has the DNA TGTGCCAGCAGTCCCCACACCCTCAGGCACACTGAAGCTTTCTTT.

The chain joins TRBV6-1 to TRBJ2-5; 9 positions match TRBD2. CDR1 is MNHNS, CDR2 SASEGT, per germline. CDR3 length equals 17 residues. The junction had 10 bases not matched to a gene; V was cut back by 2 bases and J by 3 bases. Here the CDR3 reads CASSERASGGPKETQYF. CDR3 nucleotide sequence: TGTGCCAGCAGTGAAAGGGCAAGCGGGGGGCCCAAAGAGACCCAGTACTTC.

CDR3 bases: TGTGCCAGCAGCCAAGGCTATGGGAACACTGAAGCTTTCTTT. Amino acid sequence: CASSQGYGNTEAFF. The chain recombines TRBV3-1 (or the pseudogene TRBV3-2) with TRBJ1-1; no reliable D call. This CDR3 is built from 14 residues. Germline CDR1 reads LGHDT; CDR2 reads YNNKEL (reference sequence). V shed 1 base and J shed 1 base, with 7 bases lying between them.

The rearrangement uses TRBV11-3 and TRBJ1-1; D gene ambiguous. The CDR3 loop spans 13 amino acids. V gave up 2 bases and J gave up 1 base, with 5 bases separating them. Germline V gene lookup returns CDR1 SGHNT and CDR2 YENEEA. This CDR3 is CASSLQANTEAFF. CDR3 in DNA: TGTGCCAGCAGCTTACAGGCGAACACTGAAGCTTTCTTT.

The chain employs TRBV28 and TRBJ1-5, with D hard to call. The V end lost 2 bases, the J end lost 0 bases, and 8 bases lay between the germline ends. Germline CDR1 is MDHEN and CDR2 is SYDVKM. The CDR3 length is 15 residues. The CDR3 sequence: CASSLVGVSNQPQHF. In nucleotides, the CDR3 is TGTGCCAGCAGTTTAGTCGGGGTTAGCAATCAGCCCCAGCATTTT. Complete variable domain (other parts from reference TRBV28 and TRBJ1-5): DVKVTQSSRYLVKRTGEKVFLECVQDMDHENMFWYRQDPGLGLRLIYFSYDVKMKEKGDIPEGYSVSREKKERFSLILESASTNQTSMYLCASSLVGVSNQPQHFGDGTRLSIL.

Here the CDR3 reads CASSLGQAIGYTF. CDR3 sequence (DNA): TGTGCCAGCAGTTTAGGACAAGCTATCGGCTACACCTTC. V is TRBV28 and J is TRBJ1-2, with a weak D call TRBD1 (5 bases). The CDR3 has 13 residues. Germline V gene sequence: CDR1 MDHEN, CDR2 SYDVKM. V gave up 2 bases and J gave up 8 bases, with 12 bases separating them.

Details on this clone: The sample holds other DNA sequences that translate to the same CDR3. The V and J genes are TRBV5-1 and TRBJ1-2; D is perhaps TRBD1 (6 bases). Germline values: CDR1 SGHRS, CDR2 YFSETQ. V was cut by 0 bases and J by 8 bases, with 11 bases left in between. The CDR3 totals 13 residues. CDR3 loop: CASSLDRDGGYTF. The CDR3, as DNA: TGCGCCAGCAGCTTGGACAGGGACGGGGGCTACACCTTC.

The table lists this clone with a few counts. This CDR3 is CASSPRNRENTEAFF. DNA for the CDR3: TGTGCCAGCAGTCCCCGGAACAGGGAGAACACTGAAGCTTTCTTT. This chain connects TRBV6-5 to TRBJ1-1; a weak D match, TRBD1 (6 bases). Trimming took off 5 bases at V and 1 base at J, with 14 bases between the two ends. CDR1 MNHEY and CDR2 SVGAGI come from the germline V gene. CDR3 length: 15 residues.

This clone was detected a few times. CDR3 loop: CASSGAGAKNIQYF. The DNA of the CDR3 is TGTGCCAGCAGCGGGGCGGGGGCCAAAAACATTCAGTACTTC. The chain combines TRBV2 with TRBJ2-4; maybe TRBD2 (6 bases). Trimming cost V 6 bases and J 1 base, with 10 bases left between them. CDR3 length: 14 residues. Germline CDR1 reads SNHLY; CDR2 reads FYNNEI.

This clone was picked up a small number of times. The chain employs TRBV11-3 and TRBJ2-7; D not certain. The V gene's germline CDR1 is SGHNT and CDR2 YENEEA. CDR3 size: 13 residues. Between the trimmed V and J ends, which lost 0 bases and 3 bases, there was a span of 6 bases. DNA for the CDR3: TGTGCCAGCAGCTTAGACCACAGCTACGAGCAGTACTTC. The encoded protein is CASSLDHSYEQYF.

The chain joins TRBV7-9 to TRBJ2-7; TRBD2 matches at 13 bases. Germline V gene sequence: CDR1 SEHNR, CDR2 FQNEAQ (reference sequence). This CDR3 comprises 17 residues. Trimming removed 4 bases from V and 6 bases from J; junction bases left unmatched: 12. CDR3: CASSSKIWTSGGLEQYF. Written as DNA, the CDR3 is TGTGCCAGCAGCTCTAAAATATGGACTAGCGGGGGCCTCGAGCAGTACTTC.

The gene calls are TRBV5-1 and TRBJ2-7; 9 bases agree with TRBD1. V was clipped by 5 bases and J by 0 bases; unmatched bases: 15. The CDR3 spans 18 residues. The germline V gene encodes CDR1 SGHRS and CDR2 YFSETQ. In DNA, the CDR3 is TGCGCCAGCAGTCGGCGGGACAGGGTATTCTCGAGCTCCTACGAGCAGTACTTC. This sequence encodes CASSRRDRVFSSSYEQYF.

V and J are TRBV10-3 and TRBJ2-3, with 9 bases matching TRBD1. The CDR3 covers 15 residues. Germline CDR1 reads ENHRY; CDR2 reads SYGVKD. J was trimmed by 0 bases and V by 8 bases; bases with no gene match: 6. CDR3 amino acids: CAIGRTGVSTDTQYF. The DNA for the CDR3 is TGTGCCATCGGGAGGACAGGGGTGAGCACAGATACGCAGTATTTT.

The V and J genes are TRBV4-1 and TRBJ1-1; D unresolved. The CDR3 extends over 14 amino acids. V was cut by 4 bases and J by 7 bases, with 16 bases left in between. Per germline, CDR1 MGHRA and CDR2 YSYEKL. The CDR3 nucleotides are TGCGCCAGCAGCCCCGCGGATCTCGGCTTTGAAGCTTTCTTT. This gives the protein CASSPADLGFEAFF.

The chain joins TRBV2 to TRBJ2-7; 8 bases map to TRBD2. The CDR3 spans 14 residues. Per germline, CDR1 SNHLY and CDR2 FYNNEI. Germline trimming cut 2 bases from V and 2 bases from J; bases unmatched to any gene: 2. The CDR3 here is CASSETSGPYEQYF. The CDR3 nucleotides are TGTGCCAGCAGTGAAACTAGCGGCCCCTACGAGCAGTACTTC.

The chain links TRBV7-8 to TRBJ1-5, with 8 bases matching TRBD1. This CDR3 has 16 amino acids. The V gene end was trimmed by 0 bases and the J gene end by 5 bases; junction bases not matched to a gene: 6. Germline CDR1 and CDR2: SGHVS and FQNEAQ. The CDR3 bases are TGTGCCAGCAGCTTAGCCGTCTGGGACAGGTATCAGCCCCAGCATTTT. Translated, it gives CASSLAVWDRYQPQHF.

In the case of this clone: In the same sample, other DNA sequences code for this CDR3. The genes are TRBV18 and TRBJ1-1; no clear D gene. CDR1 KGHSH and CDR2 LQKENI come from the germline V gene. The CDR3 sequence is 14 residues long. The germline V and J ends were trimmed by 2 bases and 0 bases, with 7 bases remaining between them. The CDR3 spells CASSPTAMNTEAFF. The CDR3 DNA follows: TGTGCCAGCTCACCAACAGCCATGAACACTGAAGCTTTCTTT.

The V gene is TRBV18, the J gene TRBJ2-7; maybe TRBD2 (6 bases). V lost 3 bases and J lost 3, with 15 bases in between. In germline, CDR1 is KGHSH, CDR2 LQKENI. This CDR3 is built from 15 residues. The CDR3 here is CASSPGGGWVYEQYF. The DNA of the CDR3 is TGTGCCAGCTCACCTGGCGGAGGGTGGGTCTACGAGCAGTACTTC.

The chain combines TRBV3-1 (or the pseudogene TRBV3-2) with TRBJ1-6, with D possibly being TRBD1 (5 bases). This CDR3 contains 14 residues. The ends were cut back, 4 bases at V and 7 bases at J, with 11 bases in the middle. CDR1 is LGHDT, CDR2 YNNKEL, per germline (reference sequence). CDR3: CASSRDSGNSPLHF. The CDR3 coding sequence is TGTGCCAGCAGCCGTGACAGCGGGAATTCACCCCTCCACTTT.

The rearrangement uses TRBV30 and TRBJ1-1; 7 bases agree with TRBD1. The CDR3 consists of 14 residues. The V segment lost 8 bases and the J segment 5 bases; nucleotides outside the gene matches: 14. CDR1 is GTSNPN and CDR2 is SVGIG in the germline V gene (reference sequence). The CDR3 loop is CARTHLKQGTEAFF. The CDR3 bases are TGTGCCCGAACCCACCTTAAACAGGGGACTGAAGCTTTCTTT.

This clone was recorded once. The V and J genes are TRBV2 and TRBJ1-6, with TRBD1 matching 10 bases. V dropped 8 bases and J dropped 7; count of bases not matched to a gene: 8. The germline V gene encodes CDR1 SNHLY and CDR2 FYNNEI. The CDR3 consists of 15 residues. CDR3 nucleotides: TGTGCCAGCGGGGGACAGGGGTTAACGAATTCACCCCTCCACTTT. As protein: CASGGQGLTNSPLHF.

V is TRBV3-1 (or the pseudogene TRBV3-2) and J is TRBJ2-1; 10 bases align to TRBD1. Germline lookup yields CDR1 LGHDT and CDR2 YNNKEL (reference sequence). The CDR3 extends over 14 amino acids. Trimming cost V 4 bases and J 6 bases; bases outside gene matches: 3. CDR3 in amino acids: CASSRQGAINEQFF. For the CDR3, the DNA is TGTGCCAGCAGCCGACAGGGGGCCATCAATGAGCAGTTCTTC.

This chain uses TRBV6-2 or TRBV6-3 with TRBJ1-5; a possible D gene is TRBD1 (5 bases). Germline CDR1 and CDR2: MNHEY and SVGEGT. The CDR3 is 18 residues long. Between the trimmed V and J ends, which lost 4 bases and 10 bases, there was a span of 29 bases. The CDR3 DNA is TGTGCCAGCAGTTCCGTCTCTCGATTTGACAGACTAGGGGAACCCCAGCATTTT. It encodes CASSSVSRFDRLGEPQHF.

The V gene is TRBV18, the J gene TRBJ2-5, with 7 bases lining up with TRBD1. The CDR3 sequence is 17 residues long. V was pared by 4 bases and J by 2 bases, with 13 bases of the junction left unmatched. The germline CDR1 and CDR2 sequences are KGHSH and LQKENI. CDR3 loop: CASSRTGKGARQETQYF. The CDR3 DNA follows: TGTGCCAGCTCACGAACCGGGAAGGGGGCGCGACAAGAGACCCAGTACTTC. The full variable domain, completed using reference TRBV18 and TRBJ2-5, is NAGVMQNPRHLVRRRGQEARLRCSPMKGHSHVYWYRQLPEEGLKFMVYLQKENIIDESGMPKERFSAEFPKEGPSILRIQQVVRGDSAAYFCASSRTGKGARQETQYFGPGTRLLVL.

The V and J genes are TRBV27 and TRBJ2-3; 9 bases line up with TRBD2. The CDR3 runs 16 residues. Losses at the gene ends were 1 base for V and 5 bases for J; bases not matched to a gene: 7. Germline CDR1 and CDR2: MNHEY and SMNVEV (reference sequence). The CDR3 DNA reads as TGTGCCAGCAGTTTATGGGGGCTAGCGGGGCTAGATACGCAGTATTTT. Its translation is CASSLWGLAGLDTQYF.

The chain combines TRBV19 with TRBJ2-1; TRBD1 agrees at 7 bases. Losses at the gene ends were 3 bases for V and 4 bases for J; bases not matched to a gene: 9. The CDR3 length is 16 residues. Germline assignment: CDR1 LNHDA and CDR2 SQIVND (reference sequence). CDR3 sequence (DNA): TGTGCCAGTAGTATCGATGACAGGGTATTTTACAATGAGCAGTTCTTC. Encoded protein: CASSIDDRVFYNEQFF.

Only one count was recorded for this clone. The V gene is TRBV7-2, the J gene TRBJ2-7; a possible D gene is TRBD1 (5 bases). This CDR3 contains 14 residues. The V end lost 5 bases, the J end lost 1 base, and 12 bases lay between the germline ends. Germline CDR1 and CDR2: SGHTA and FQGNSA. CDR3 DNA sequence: TGTGCCAGCAGCCCGGCCAGGGTTTCCTACGAGCAGTACTTC. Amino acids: CASSPARVSYEQYF.